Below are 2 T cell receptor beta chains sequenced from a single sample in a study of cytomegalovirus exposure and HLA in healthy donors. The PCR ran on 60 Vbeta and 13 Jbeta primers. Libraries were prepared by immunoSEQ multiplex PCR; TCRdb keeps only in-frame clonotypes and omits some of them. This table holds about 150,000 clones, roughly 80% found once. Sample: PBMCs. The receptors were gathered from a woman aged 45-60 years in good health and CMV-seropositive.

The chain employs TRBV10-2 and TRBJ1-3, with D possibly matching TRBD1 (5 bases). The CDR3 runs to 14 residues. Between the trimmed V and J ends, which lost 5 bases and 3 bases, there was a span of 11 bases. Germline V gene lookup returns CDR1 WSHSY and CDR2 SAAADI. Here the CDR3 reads CASSPGGNGNTIYF. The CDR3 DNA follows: TGCGCCAGCAGTCCCGGGGGGAATGGAAACACCATATATTTT.

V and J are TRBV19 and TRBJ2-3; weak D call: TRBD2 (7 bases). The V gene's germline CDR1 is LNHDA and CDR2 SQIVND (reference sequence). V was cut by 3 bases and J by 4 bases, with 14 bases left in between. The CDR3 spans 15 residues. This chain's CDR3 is CASSIAGAGADTQYF. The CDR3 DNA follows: TGTGCCAGTAGTATCGCGGGGGCGGGGGCAGATACGCAGTATTTT.